The rows below give T cell receptor beta chains drawn from one sample of a study of control samples from healthy donors and cancer patients. The method was immunoSEQ multiplex PCR; TCRdb's version includes in-frame clones alone and lacks a portion of them. The data contain over 60,000 clones, roughly 85% of them singletons. The sample comprised blood. The receptors were gathered from a man between 40 and 49 years old in good health. CDR3s include the opening cysteine and the closing phenylalanine or tryptophan. The D gene is left open where the match is weak. A clone size is listed for some rows: how often the clone was seen (once, few, many), or a class if it is expanded.

>TRBV5-4|-|-|TRBJ1-2
CASSLGGNYGYTF
TGTGCCAGCAGCTTGGGGGGTAACTATGGCTACACCTTC
>TRBV7-6|-|TRBD2|TRBJ2-1
CASSSNLAGGPYNEQFF
TGTGCCAGCAGCTCAAATCTAGCGGGGGGGCCCTACAATGAGCAGTTCTTC
>TRBV9|once|-|TRBJ2-3
CASSVWGLDTDTQYF
TGTGCCAGCAGTGTGTGGGGCTTAGACACAGATACGCAGTATTTT
>TRBV15|-|TRBD1|TRBJ1-4
CATGQGSGKLFF
TGTGCCACGGGACAGGGATCGGGAAAACTGTTTTTT
>TRBV30|-|TRBD1|TRBJ1-6
CAWRQGPYNSPLHF
TGTGCCTGGCGACAGGGGCCTTATAATTCACCCCTCCACTTT
>TRBV4-1|once|TRBD1|TRBJ1-1
CASSQDGDSGTEAFF
TGCGCCAGCAGCCAAGATGGGGACAGCGGCACTGAAGCTTTCTTT
>TRBV7-9|-|TRBD1|TRBJ2-3
CASSLEGAPSYTQYF
TGTGCCAGCAGCTTAGAGGGGGCTCCGTCTTATACGCAGTATTTT
>TRBV6-2/TRBV6-3|-|TRBD2|TRBJ2-3
CASSYTSGSTDTQYF
TGTGCCAGCAGTTATACTAGCGGGAGTACAGATACGCAGTATTTT
>TRBV12-5|-|-|TRBJ2-2
CASGLLPRTGELFF
TGTGCTAGTGGTTTGCTCCCGCGGACCGGGGAGCTGTTTTTT
>TRBV23-1|-|-|TRBJ2-7
CASSHPAPGGEQYF
TGCGCCAGCAGTCATCCCGCGCCGGGTGGGGAGCAGTACTTC
>TRBV15|-|TRBD1|TRBJ2-7
CATARGGSSYEQYF
TGTGCCACCGCGCGAGGGGGCAGCTCCTACGAGCAGTACTTC
>TRBV6-6|-|-|TRBJ1-1
CASNRGQDNTEAFF
TGTGCCAGCAACCGGGGACAAGATAACACTGAAGCTTTCTTT
>TRBV27|few|-|TRBJ1-5
CASSFGEHQPQHF
TGTGCCAGCAGTTTCGGGGAACATCAGCCCCAGCATTTT
>TRBV6-1|-|-|TRBJ2-2
CASSERAAWELFF
TGTGCCAGCAGTGAGAGGGCTGCGTGGGAGCTGTTTTTT
>TRBV3-1/TRBV3-2|-|TRBD2|TRBJ2-4
CASSRTSGRGAKNIQYF
TGTGCCAGCAGCCGGACTAGCGGGAGGGGTGCCAAAAACATTCAGTACTTC
>TRBV7-3|few|TRBD2|TRBJ2-7
CASSLGLAGNYEQYF
TGTGCCAGCAGCTTAGGTCTAGCGGGAAACTACGAGCAGTACTTC
>TRBV11-2|few|-|TRBJ2-5
CASSLSLRAGQETQYF
TGTGCCAGCAGCTTATCTCTTCGGGCAGGGCAAGAGACCCAGTACTTC
>TRBV9|-|-|TRBJ2-3
CASSVGPTRSDTQYF
TGTGCCAGCAGCGTAGGGCCGACTAGATCAGATACGCAGTATTTT
>TRBV7-8|-|-|TRBJ1-2
CASSWAGDGYTF
TGTGCCAGCAGCTGGGCAGGGGATGGCTACACCTTC
>TRBV7-8|-|-|TRBJ1-2
CASSFEGFYGYTF
TGTGCCAGCAGCTTCGAAGGGTTCTATGGCTACACCTTC
>TRBV9|-|TRBD1|TRBJ2-6
CASSVPRDRVLGANVLTF
TGTGCCAGCAGCGTACCCCGGGACAGGGTGCTGGGGGCCAACGTCCTGACTTTC
>TRBV5-1|-|-|TRBJ1-5
CASSLEGNSNQPQHF
TGCGCCAGCAGCTTGGAGGGAAATAGCAATCAGCCCCAGCATTTT
>TRBV19|-|TRBD1|TRBJ1-6
CASSPTGGYNSPLHF
TGTGCCAGTAGCCCGACAGGGGGGTATAATTCACCCCTCCACTTT
>TRBV5-4|-|TRBD2|TRBJ2-3
CASSGGGRTDTQYF
TGTGCCAGCAGCGGGGGGGGTAGAACAGATACGCAGTATTTT
>TRBV25-1|-|-|TRBJ1-4
CASSEFVGTNEKLFF
TGTGCCAGCAGTGAATTCGTGGGTACTAATGAAAAACTGTTTTTT
>TRBV7-2|-|-|TRBJ1-1
CASSLEEMGRMNTEAFF
TGTGCCAGCAGCTTAGAGGAAATGGGGAGAATGAACACTGAAGCTTTCTTT